This T cell receptor beta chain was retrieved from a study of regulatory T cells in long-lasting Graves disease. This clonotype has only a few counts. Stated time point: newly diagnosed GD, antithyroid drugs for less than 3 months. TCR sequences were obtained from RNA taken from PBMCs. CDR3 length: 14 amino acids. Germline CDR1 and CDR2: SNHLY and FYNNEI. Trimming cost V 5 bases and J 4 bases, with 13 bases left between them. Assembly of TCR beta libraries relied on iRepertoire HTBI primers together with Arm-PCR of CDR3 regions. One entry per CDR3 protein results from TCRdb running MiXCR on the multiplex PCR reads. Altogether some 370,000 distinct CDR3 sequences are present, approximately 10% being singletons, with the ten largest covering approximately 20%. The same sample was also studied in work on T cells in Graves' hyperthyroidism and ophthalmopathy. As that study records: Exclusion followed for patients with uncontrolled infection, other autoimmune disease, pregnancy or lactation.

The material was peripheral blood mononuclear cells (PBMCs), obtained at new diagnosis, from a patient treated with antithyroid drugs. The V call is TRBV2, the J call TRBJ2-3, with D perhaps given as TRBD1 or TRBD2 (6 bases each). This sequence originates from a woman aged 18-35 years with Graves disease. CDR3 in DNA: TGTGCCAGCAGTCCCTCTGGGGGGCCAGATACGCAGTATTTT. Translating it yields CASSPSGGPDTQYF.